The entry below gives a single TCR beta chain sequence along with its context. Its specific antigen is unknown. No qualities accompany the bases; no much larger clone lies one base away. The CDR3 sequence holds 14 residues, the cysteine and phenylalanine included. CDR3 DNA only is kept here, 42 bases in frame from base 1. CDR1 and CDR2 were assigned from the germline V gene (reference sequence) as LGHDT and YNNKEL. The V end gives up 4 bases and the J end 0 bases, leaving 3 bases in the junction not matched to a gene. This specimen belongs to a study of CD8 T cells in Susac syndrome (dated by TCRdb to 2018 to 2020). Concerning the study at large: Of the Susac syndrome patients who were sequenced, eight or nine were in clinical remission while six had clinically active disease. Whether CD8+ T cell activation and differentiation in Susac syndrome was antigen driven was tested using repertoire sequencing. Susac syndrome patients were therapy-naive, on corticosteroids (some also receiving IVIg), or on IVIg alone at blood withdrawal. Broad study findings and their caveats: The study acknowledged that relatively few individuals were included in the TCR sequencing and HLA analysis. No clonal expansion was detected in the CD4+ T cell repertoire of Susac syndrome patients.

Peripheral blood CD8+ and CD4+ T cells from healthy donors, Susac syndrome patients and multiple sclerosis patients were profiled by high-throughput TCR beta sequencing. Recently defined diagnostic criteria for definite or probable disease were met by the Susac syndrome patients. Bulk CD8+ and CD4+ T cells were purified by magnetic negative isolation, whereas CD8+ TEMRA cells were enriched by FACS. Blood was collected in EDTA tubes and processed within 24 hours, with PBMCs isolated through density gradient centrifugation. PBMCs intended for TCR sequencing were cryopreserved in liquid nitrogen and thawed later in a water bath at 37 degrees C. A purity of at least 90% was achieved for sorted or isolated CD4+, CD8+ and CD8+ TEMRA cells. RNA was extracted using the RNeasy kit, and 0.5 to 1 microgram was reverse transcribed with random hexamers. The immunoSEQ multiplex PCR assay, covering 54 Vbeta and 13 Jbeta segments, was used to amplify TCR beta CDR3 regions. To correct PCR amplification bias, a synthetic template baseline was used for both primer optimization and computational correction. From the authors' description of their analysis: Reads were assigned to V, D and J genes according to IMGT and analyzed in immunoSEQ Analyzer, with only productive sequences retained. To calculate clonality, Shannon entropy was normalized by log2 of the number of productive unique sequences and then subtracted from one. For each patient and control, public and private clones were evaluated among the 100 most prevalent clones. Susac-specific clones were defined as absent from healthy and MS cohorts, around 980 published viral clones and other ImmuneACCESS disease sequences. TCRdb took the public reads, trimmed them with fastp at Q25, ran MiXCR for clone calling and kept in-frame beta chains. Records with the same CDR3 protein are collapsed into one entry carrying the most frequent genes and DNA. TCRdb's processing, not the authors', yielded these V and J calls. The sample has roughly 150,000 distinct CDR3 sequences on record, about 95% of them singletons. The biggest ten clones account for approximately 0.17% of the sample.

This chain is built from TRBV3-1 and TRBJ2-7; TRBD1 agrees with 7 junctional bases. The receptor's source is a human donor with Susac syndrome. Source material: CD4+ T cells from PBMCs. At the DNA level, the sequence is TGTGCCAGCAGCCCGAGACAGGGCTCCTACGAGCAGTACTTC. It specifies CASSPRQGSYEQYF.